These T cell receptor beta chains were read from a single sample in a study of shared clonotypes between healthy human individuals. Measured with immunoSEQ multiplex PCR; TCRdb has only the in-frame clones, and not every one. This sample has almost 700,000 clones, with roughly 94% found just once. Sequenced sample: naive CD8+ T cells sorted from blood. These receptors came from a young man in good health. Both conserved end residues are part of each CDR3. The order of the fields is J gene, D gene, clone size, CDR3 length, V gene, CDR3 DNA, CDR3 protein. The D gene is left open where the match is weak. The size entry is marked missing in some rows and otherwise reads once, few, many or a size class.

J: TRBJ2-1
D: NA
size: NA
length: 12
V: TRBV7-9
DNA: TGTGCCAGCAGCTTAAGCGGCAATGAGCAGTTCTTC
CDR3: CASSLSGNEQFF

J: TRBJ1-4
D: TRBD1
size: NA
length: 16
V: TRBV4-1
DNA: TGCGCCAGCAGCCCAGGGGACAGGGGGCGCGATGAAAAACTGTTTTTT
CDR3: CASSPGDRGRDEKLFF

J: TRBJ1-1
D: NA
size: NA
length: 15
V: TRBV4-3
DNA: TGCGCCAGCAGCCAAGATTTCCCAGGTTACACTGAAGCTTTCTTT
CDR3: CASSQDFPGYTEAFF

J: TRBJ2-2
D: NA
size: NA
length: 14
V: TRBV9
DNA: TGTGCCAGCAGTACTTCAGGGGTGGCCGGGGAGCTGTTTTTT
CDR3: CASSTSGVAGELFF

J: TRBJ2-7
D: NA
size: NA
length: 14
V: TRBV18
DNA: TGTGCCAGCTCCGACCAGGATCCAGACGGCGAGCAGTACTTC
CDR3: CASSDQDPDGEQYF

J: TRBJ1-5
D: NA
size: NA
length: 14
V: TRBV7-2
DNA: TGTGCCAGCAGCTCTGGCTGGGGACGTCAGCCCCAGCATTTT
CDR3: CASSSGWGRQPQHF

J: TRBJ2-7
D: TRBD1
size: NA
length: 15
V: TRBV7-6
DNA: TGTGCCAGCAGCTTAGGCCCGGGACAGGGCCCTGTCGGGTACTTC
CDR3: CASSLGPGQGPVGYF

J: TRBJ1-2
D: NA
size: NA
length: 15
V: TRBV28
DNA: TGTGCCAGCACTTTAAGATTATCGGCAGACTATGGCTACACCTTC
CDR3: CASTLRLSADYGYTF

J: TRBJ2-7
D: NA
size: NA
length: 13
V: TRBV4-3
DNA: TGCGCCAGCAGCCAAGAACTTGTCTACGAGCAGTACTTC
CDR3: CASSQELVYEQYF

J: TRBJ1-1
D: TRBD1
size: NA
length: 17
V: TRBV30
DNA: TGTGCCTGGAGTGTAGGGGCAGGGGGGAATGAATACACTGAAGCTTTCTTT
CDR3: CAWSVGAGGNEYTEAFF

J: TRBJ1-1
D: NA
size: NA
length: 14
V: TRBV30
DNA: TGTGCCTGGAGTCCCCTGAGGGCGGACACTGAAGCTTTCTTT
CDR3: CAWSPLRADTEAFF

J: TRBJ2-7
D: NA
size: once
length: 14
V: TRBV6-6
DNA: TGTGCCAGCAGTTACGATGTGGGCTCCTACGAGCAGTACTTC
CDR3: CASSYDVGSYEQYF

J: TRBJ2-3
D: TRBD2
size: once
length: 15
V: TRBV10-1
DNA: TGCGCCAGCAGTGCGACTAGCGGGAGTCTCTCTACGCAGTATTTT
CDR3: CASSATSGSLSTQYF

J: TRBJ1-2
D: NA
size: NA
length: 8
V: TRBV6-1
DNA: TGTGCCAGCAGTGTTTACACCTTC
CDR3: CASSVYTF

J: TRBJ2-1
D: NA
size: NA
length: 13
V: TRBV5-6
DNA: TGTGCCAGCAGCTTGGCGGGGGACAATGAGCAGTTCTTC
CDR3: CASSLAGDNEQFF

J: TRBJ2-7
D: NA
size: NA
length: 14
V: TRBV7-9
DNA: TGTGCCAGCAGCCCCTCAACAGGGTCCTACGAGCAGTACTTC
CDR3: CASSPSTGSYEQYF

J: TRBJ2-3
D: TRBD1
size: NA
length: 16
V: TRBV29-1
DNA: TGCAGCGTTGCCTTTAGGGGACAGGGGTTCACAGATACGCAGTATTTT
CDR3: CSVAFRGQGFTDTQYF

J: TRBJ2-7
D: TRBD1
size: NA
length: 13
V: TRBV10-1
DNA: TGCGCCAGCAGTGAATCAACAGGGGACGAGCAGTACTTC
CDR3: CASSESTGDEQYF

J: TRBJ2-7
D: TRBD1
size: NA
length: 15
V: TRBV5-5
DNA: TGTGCCAGCAGCTTGGGCGGCACCACAGGGGAGGAGCAGTACTTC
CDR3: CASSLGGTTGEEQYF

J: TRBJ2-5
D: TRBD2
size: NA
length: 15
V: TRBV5-1
DNA: TGCGCCAGCAGCGGGGGACTAGCGGGAGTGGAGACCCAGTACTTC
CDR3: CASSGGLAGVETQYF

J: TRBJ2-1
D: TRBD2
size: NA
length: 19
V: TRBV7-6
DNA: TGTGCCAGCAGCTTAAATATCCTCCGGACTAGCGCAGTCAACAATGAGCAGTTCTTC
CDR3: CASSLNILRTSAVNNEQFF

J: TRBJ1-1
D: NA
size: NA
length: 15
V: TRBV5-8
DNA: TGTGCCAGCAGCTTAGGCCAGGGGATGAACACTGAAGCTTTCTTT
CDR3: CASSLGQGMNTEAFF

J: TRBJ2-1
D: NA
size: NA
length: 11
V: TRBV28
DNA: TGTGCCACTTGGAGGTGGAATGAGCAGTTCTTC
CDR3: CATWRWNEQFF

J: TRBJ1-5
D: NA
size: NA
length: 15
V: TRBV6-1
DNA: TGTGCCAGCATCCCTCTGGAGACTAGCAATCAGCCCCAGCATTTT
CDR3: CASIPLETSNQPQHF

J: TRBJ2-7
D: TRBD2
size: NA
length: 19
V: TRBV19
DNA: TGTGCCAGTAGTACTATAACAGCGGGAGAGTCCCAGGAACTATACGAGCAGTACTTC
CDR3: CASSTITAGESQELYEQYF

J: TRBJ2-7
D: NA
size: NA
length: 19
V: TRBV5-1
DNA: TGCGCCAGCAGCCGAGATTCTTTTGAGATCCTAGGATCTTCCTACGAGCAGTACTTC
CDR3: CASSRDSFEILGSSYEQYF

J: TRBJ2-1
D: NA
size: NA
length: 13
V: TRBV29-1
DNA: TGCAGCGTTGAAGCCCCTAATCACAATGAGCAGTTCTTC
CDR3: CSVEAPNHNEQFF

J: TRBJ2-7
D: NA
size: once
length: 11
V: TRBV30
DNA: TGTGCCTGGAGTGCCAATGTGGAGCAGTACTTC
CDR3: CAWSANVEQYF

J: TRBJ2-7
D: TRBD1
size: NA
length: 17
V: TRBV27
DNA: TGTGCCAGCAGTTTCTCAACCGGGGACAGGGAACCCTACGAGCAGTACTTC
CDR3: CASSFSTGDREPYEQYF

J: TRBJ2-7
D: NA
size: NA
length: 12
V: TRBV7-9
DNA: TGTGCCAGCAGCTTAGGGTCAGGCGAGCAGTACTTC
CDR3: CASSLGSGEQYF

J: TRBJ2-7
D: NA
size: NA
length: 12
V: TRBV28
DNA: TGTGCCAGCAGCTCAGCCACCTACGAGCAGTACTTC
CDR3: CASSSATYEQYF

J: TRBJ2-5
D: NA
size: NA
length: 13
V: TRBV7-9
DNA: TGTGCCAGCGGGCGGGATGCCTCAGAGACCCAGTACTTC
CDR3: CASGRDASETQYF

J: TRBJ2-7
D: NA
size: NA
length: 15
V: TRBV27
DNA: TGTGCCAGCAGTTTTTCGCAGGGTATAGGCTACGAGCAGTACTTC
CDR3: CASSFSQGIGYEQYF